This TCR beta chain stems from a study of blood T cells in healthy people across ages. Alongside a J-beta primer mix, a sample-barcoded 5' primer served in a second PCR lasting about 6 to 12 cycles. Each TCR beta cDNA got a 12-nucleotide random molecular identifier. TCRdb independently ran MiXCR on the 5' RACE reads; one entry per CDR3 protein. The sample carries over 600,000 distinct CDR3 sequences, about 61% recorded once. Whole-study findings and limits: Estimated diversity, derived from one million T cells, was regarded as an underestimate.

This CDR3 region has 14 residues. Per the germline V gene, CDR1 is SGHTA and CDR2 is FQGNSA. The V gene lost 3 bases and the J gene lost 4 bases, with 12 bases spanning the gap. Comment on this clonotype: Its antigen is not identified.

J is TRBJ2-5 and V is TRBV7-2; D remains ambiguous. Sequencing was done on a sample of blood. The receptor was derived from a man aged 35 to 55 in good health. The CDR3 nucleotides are TGTGCCAGCAGCTTTACCATAACGACAGAGACCCAGTACTTC. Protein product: CASSFTITTETQYF.